The source of this T cell receptor (beta chain) is a study of chemoradiotherapy in HPV16-positive cancers. Study-level background: Candidate HPV-specific clones and shared TCR motifs came from a couple of HPV16-positive patients. Whole-study results and caveats: Functional assays defining HPV-specific T cells used only a couple of HPV16-positive patients. Candidate HPV-specific clones and E7-related TCR motifs grew in tumor during treatment.

Repertoires were sampled repeatedly during chemoradiotherapy. A note on this clone: Its antigen remains unidentified.

Data came from immunoSEQ multiplex PCR; TCRdb stores just in-frame clones and leaves some out. The data show about 25,000 clones, with over 85% seen just once and 22% held by the top ten. The CDR3 has 14 amino acids. In germline, CDR1 is LNHDA, CDR2 SQIVND (reference sequence). V lost 1 base to trimming and J lost 4 bases; unmatched junction nucleotides: 2. The sequenced sample was blood, obtained from a patient who underwent chemoradiotherapy. The J gene is TRBJ1-2, the V gene TRBV19, with TRBD1 matching 8 bases. The receptor was derived from a human donor with HPV-associated anogenital cancer. The CDR3 nucleotides are TGTGCCAGTAGTATAGGTGGGACAGGCTATGGCTACACCTTC. Translated: CASSIGGTGYGYTF.